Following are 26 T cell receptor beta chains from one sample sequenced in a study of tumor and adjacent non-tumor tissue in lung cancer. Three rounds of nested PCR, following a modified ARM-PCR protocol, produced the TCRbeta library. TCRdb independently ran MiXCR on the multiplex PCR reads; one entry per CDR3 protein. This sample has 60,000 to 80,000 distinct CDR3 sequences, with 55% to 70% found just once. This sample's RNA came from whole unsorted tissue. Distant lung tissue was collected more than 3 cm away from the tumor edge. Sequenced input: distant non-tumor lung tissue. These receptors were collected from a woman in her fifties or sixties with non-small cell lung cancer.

The CDR3 DNA reads as TGTGCCAGCAACCGGATGGTAGTAGCGGGGGACAATGAGCAGTTCTTC. Protein: CASNRMVVAGDNEQFF. The chain carries TRBV11-2 and TRBJ2-1; 9 bases are a match to TRBD2. Trimming took 7 bases from V and 5 from J; bases not matched to a gene: 12. Germline lookup yields CDR1 SGHAT and CDR2 FQNNGV. This CDR3 spans 16 amino acids.

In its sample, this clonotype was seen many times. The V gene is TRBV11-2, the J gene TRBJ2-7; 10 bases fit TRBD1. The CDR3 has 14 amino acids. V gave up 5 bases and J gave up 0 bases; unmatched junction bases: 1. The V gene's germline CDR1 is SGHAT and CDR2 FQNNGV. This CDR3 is CASSRTGGSYEQYF. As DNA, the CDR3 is TGTGCCAGCAGCAGGACAGGGGGCTCCTACGAGCAGTACTTC. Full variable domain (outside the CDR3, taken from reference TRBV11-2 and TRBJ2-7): EAGVAQSPRYKIIEKRQSVAFWCNPISGHATLYWYQQILGQGPKLLIQFQNNGVVDDSQLPKDRFSAERLKGVDSTLKIQPAKLEDSAVYLCASSRTGGSYEQYFGPGTRLTVT.

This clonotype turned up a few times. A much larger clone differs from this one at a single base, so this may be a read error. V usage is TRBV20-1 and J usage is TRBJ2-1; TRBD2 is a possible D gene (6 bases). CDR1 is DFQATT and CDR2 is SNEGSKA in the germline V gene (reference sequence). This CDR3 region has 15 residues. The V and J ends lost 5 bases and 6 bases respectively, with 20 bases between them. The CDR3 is CSAVVGGPISNEQFF. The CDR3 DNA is TGCAGTGCTGTAGTGGGAGGACCCATTAGCAATGAGCAGTTCTTC.

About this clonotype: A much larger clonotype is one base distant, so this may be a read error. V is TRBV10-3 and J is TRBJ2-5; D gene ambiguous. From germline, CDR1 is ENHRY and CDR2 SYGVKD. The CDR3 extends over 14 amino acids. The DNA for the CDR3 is TGTGCCATCGGTGAGTCACGGCCCCAAGAGACCCAGTACTTC. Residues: CAIGESRPQETQYF.

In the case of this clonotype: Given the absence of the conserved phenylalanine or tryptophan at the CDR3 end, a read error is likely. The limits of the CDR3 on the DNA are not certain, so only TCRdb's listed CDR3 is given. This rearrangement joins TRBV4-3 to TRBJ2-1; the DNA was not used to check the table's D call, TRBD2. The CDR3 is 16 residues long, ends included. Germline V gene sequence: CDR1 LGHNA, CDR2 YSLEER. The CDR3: CASNQEYTSGRVSWFL.

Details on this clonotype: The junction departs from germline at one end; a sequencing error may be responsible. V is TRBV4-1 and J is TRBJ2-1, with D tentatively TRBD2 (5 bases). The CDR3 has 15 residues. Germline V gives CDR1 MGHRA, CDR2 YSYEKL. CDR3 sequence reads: CASSQEISDYNEQFF. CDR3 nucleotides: TGCGCCAGCAGCCAAGAGATTAGCGATTACAATGAGCAATTCTTC.

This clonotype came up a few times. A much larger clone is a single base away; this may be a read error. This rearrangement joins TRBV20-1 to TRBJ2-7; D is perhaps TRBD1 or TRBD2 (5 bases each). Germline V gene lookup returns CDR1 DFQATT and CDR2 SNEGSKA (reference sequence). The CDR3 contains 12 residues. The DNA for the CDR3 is TGCGGGAGCGGTAAGGGGATCCACGAGCAGTACTTC. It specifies CGSGKGIHEQYF.

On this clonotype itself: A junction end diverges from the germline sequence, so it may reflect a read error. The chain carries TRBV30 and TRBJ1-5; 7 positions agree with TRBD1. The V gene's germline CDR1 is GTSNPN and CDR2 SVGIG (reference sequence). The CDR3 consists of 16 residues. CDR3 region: CVWTPQTGSGNQPQHF. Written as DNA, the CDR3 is TGTGTCTGGACTCCCCAGACAGGGTCGGGTAATCAGCCCCAGCATTTT.

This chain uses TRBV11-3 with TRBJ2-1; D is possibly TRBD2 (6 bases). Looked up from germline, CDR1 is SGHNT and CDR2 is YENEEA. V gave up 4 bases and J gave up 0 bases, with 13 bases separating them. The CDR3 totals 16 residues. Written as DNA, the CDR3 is TGTGCCAGCAGCTCAGGTAGCGGAAGCTCCTACAATGAGCAGTTCTTC. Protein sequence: CASSSGSGSSYNEQFF. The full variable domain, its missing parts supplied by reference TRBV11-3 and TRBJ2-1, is EAGVVQSPRYKIIEKKQPVAFWCNPISGHNTLYWYLQNLGQGPELLIRYENEEAVDDSQLPKDRFSAERLKGVDSTLKIQPAELGDSAVYLCASSSGSGSSYNEQFFGPGTRLTVL.

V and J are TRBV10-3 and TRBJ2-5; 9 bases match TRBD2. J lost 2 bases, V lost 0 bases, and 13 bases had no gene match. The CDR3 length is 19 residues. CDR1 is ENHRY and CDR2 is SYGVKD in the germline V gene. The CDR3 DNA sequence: TGTGCCATCAGTGAGTCCCCCCCCAGTAGCGGGAGCGTTCAAGAGACCCAGTACTTC. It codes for CAISESPPSSGSVQETQYF.

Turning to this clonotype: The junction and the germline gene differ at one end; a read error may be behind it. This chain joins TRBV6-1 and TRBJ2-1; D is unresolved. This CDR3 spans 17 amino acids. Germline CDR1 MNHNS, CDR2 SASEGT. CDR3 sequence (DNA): TGTGGCAGCACTGCTTCTTTTCAGCTCTTCGGGTACAATGAGCAGTTCTTC. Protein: CGSTASFQLFGYNEQFF.

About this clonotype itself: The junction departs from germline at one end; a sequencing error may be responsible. In DNA, the CDR3 is TGCGGCAGCAGCCATTCCGGACAGGGGATACACTACGATGAGCAGTTCTTC. It yields the protein CGSSHSGQGIHYDEQFF. This chain uses TRBV4-1 with TRBJ2-1; 9 positions match TRBD1. The CDR3 runs 17 residues. Germline CDR1 is MGHRA and CDR2 is YSYEKL.

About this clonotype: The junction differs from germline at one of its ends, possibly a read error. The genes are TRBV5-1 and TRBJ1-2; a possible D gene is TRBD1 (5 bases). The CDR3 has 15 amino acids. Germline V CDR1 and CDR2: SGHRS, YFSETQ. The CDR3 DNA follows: TGCGCCAACAGCTTGGGAGGGGAAGGGAACTATGGCTACACCTTC. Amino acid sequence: CANSLGGEGNYGYTF.

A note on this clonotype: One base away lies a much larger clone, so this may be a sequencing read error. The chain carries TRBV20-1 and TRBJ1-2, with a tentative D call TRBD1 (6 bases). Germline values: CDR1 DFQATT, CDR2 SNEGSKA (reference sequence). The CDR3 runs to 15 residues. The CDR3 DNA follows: TGCAGAGCTTCGGACAGATCCCTCGCTAACTATGGCTACACCTTC. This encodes CRASDRSLANYGYTF.

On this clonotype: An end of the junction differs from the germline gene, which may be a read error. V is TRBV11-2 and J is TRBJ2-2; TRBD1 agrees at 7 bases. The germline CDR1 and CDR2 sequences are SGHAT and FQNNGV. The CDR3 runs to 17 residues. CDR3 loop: CASSFLKGGFNTGELFF. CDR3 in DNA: TGTGCCAGCAGCTTTCTTAAAGGGGGCTTTAACACCGGAGAGCTGTTTTTT.

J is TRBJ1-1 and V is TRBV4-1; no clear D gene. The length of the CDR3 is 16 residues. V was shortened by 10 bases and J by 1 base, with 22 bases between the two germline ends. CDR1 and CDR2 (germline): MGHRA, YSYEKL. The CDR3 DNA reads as TGCGCCAACTGCCAAGATCGTTACAAGGCGAACACTGAAGCTTTCTTT. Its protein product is CANCQDRYKANTEAFF.

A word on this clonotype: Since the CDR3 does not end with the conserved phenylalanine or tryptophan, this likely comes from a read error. This CDR3 is CSATGHTTRTDTQYL. In nucleotides, the CDR3 is TGCAGTGCTACCGGACATACAACTCGCACAGATACGCAGTATTTA. The chain joins TRBV20-1 to TRBJ2-3; a possible D gene is TRBD1 (5 bases). The V end was cut by 4 bases, the J end by 1 base, with 15 bases between. There are 15 residues in the CDR3. Germline V gene sequence: CDR1 DFQATT, CDR2 SNEGSKA (reference sequence).

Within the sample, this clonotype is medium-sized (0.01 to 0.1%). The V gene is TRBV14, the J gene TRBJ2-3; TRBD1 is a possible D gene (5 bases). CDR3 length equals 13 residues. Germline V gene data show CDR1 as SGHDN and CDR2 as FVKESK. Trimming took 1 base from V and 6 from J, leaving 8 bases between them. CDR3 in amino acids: CASSQVRVDTQYF. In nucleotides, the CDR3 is TGTGCCAGCAGCCAAGTCAGGGTGGATACGCAGTATTTT.

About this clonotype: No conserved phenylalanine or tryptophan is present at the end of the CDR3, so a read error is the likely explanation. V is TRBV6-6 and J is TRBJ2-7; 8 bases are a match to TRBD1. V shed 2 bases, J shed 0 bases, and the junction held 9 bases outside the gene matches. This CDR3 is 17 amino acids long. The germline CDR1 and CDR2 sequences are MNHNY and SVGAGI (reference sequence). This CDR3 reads CASSYLGDRLSSYEQYS. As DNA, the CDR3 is TGTGCCAGCAGTTACCTTGGGGACAGGTTAAGCTCCTACGAGCAGTACTCC.

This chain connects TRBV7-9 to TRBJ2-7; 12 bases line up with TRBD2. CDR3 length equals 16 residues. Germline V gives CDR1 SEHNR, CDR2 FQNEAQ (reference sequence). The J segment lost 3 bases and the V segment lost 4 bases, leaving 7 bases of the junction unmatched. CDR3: CASSSRTSGKIYEQYF. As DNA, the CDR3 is TGTGCCAGCAGCTCTCGGACTAGCGGGAAGATCTACGAGCAGTACTTC.

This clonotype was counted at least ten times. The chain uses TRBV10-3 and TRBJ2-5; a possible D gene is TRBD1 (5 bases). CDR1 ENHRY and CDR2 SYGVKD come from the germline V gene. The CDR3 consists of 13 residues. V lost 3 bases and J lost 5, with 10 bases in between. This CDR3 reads CAISEPAGETQYF. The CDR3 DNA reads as TGTGCCATCAGTGAACCGGCAGGGGAGACCCAGTACTTC.

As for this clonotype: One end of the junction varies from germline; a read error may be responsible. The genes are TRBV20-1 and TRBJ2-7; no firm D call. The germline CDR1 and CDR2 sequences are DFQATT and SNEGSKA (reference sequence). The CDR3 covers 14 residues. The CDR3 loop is CSARSEAASYEKYF. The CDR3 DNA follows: TGCAGTGCTAGATCAGAGGCGGCCTCCTACGAGAAGTACTTC.

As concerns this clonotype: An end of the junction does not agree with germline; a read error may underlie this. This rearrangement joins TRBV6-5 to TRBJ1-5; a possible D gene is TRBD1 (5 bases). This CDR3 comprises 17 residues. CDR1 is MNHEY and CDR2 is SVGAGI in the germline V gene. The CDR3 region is CACTQYVTAYSNQSQHF. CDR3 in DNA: TGTGCCTGCACCCAATACGTGACAGCATATAGCAATCAGTCCCAGCATTTT.

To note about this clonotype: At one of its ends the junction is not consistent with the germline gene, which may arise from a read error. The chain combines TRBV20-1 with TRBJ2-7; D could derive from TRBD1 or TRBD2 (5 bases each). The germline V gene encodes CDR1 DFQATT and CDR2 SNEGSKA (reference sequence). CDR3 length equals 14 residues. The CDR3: CSASYEGTCYERYF. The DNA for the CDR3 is TGCAGTGCTAGTTACGAAGGGACCTGCTACGAGCGGTACTTC.

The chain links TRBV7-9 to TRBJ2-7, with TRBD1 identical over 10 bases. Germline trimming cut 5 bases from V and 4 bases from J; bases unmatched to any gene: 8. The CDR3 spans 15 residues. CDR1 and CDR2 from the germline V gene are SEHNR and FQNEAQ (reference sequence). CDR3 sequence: CASSTPGQGIYEQYF. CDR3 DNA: TGTGCCAGCAGCACACCGGGACAGGGGATTTACGAGCAGTACTTC. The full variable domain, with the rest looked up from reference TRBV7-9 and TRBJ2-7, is DTGVSQNPRHKITKRGQNVTFRCDPISEHNRLYWYRQTLGQGPEFLTYFQNEAQLEKSRLLSDRFSAERPKGSFSTLEIQRTEQGDSAMYLCASSTPGQGIYEQYFGPGTRLTVT.

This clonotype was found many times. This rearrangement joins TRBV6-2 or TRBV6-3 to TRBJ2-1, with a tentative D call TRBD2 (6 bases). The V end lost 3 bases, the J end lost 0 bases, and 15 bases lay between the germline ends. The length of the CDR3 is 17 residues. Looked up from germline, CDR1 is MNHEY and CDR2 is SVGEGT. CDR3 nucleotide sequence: TGTGCCAGCAGTTATATCCTGGGACTCATCTCCTACAATGAGCAGTTCTTC. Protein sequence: CASSYILGLISYNEQFF.